This T cell receptor (beta chain) is drawn from a study of shared clonotypes between healthy human individuals. General study findings and limits: Clonotype sharing across donors was expected to vary with sequencing depth. The study found roughly 5% of naive CD4 clonotypes shared across a few donors.

In regard to this clone: The antigen is unknown.

Samples underwent the assay at deep level. Genomic DNA (from each subset) was split evenly across several immunoSEQ plates. Method: immunoSEQ multiplex PCR; TCRdb's copy keeps in-frame clones and lacks some. The sample yields about a million clones, 77% seen once. V was clipped by 0 bases and J by 5 bases, with 9 bases between them. The CDR3 consists of 14 residues. CDR1 SGHRS and CDR2 YFSETQ come from the germline V gene. Sequenced input: memory CD4+ T cells from PBMCs. This sample's subset: CD45RA-negative fraction. This clonotype was obtained from a young man in good health. Some clones in this sample may be carry-over from other donors' samples. The chain couples TRBV5-1 to TRBJ1-5, with D uncertain. DNA for the CDR3: TGCGCCAGCAGCTTGGGTCGTGGGGATCAGCCCCAGCATTTT. This gives the protein CASSLGRGDQPQHF.